This TCR beta chain came from a study of OX40 agonist ivuxolimab in advanced cancers. Study summary: There were three patients with partial responses, one having hepatocellular carcinoma and two cutaneous melanoma. The study's findings and limits: CD4+ and CD8+ T cells in blood underwent clonal expansion by week 6 at 0.1 to 3.0 mg/kg. On average, CD8+ T cells had more expanded clones than CD4+.

On this clone: What it recognizes is unknown.

Peripheral blood came from all dose cohorts at three timepoints. Assay used: immunoSEQ multiplex PCR; TCRdb lists only in-frame clones, some missing. The sample shows approximately 90,000 clones, about 90% of them seen only once. Germline loops: CDR1 MNHNY, CDR2 SVGAGI (reference sequence). Germline trimming cut 5 bases from V and 8 bases from J; bases unmatched to any gene: 13. The CDR3 runs 15 residues. The sample here was CD4+ or CD8+ T cells sorted from blood, taken in a trial of the OX40 agonist ivuxolimab. This chain connects TRBV6-6 to TRBJ1-2; 8 bases fit TRBD1. The sequence was collected from an adult with an advanced solid tumor such as melanoma, head and neck, liver or kidney cancer. The CDR3 spells CASSTLGQGLVGYTF. The DNA for the CDR3 is TGTGCCAGCAGTACTCTCGGACAGGGACTTGTCGGCTACACCTTC.